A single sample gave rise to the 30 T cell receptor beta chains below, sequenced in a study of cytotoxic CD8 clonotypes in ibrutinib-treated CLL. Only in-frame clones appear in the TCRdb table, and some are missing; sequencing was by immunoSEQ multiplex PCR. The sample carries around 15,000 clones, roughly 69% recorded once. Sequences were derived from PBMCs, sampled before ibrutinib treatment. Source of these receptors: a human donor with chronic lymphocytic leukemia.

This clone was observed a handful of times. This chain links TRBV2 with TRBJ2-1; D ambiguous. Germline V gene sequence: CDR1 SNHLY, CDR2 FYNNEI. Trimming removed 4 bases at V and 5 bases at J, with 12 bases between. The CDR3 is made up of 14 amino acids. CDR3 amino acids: CASSVHPNNNEQFF. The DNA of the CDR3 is TGTGCCAGCAGTGTCCACCCGAACAACAATGAGCAGTTCTTC.

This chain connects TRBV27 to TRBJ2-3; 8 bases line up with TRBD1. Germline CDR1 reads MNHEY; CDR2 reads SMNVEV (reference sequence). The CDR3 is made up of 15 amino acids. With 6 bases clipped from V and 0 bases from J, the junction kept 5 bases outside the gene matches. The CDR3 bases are TGTGCCAGCAGACGTTACAGGGGGAGCACAGATACGCAGTATTTT. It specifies CASRRYRGSTDTQYF.

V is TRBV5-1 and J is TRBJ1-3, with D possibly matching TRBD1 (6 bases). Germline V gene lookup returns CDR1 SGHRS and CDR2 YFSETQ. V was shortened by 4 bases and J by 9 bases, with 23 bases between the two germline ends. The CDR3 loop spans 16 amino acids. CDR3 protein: CASSPDKPGQGATIYF. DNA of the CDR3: TGCGCCAGCAGCCCCGACAAGCCGGGACAAGGTGCCACCATATATTTT.

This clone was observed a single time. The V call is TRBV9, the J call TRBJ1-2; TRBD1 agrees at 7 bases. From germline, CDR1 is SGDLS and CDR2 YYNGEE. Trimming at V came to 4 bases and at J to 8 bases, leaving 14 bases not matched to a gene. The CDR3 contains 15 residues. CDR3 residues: CASSIGGTASNGYTF. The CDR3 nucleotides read TGTGCCAGCAGCATAGGGGGGACAGCATCGAACGGCTACACCTTC.

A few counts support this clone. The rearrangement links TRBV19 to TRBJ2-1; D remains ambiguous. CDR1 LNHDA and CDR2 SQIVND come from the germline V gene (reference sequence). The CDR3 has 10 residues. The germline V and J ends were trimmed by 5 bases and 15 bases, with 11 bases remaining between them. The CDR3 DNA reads TGTGCCAGTAGTCCTCCTTTCCGGTTCTTC. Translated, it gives CASSPPFRFF.

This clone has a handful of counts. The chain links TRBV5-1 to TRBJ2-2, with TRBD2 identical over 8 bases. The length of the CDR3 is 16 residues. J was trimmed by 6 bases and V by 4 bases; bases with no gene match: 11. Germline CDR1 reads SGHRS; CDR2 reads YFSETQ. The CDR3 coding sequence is TGCGCCAGCAGCCCGGGGGGGAACAAGGTATCCGGGGAGCTGTTTTTT. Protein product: CASSPGGNKVSGELFF. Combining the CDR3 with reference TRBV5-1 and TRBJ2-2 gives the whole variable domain KAGVTQTPRYLIKTRGQQVTLSCSPISGHRSVSWYQQTPGQGLQFLFEYFSETQRNKGNFPGRFSGRQFSNSRSEMNVSTLELGDSALYLCASSPGGNKVSGELFFGEGSRLTVL.

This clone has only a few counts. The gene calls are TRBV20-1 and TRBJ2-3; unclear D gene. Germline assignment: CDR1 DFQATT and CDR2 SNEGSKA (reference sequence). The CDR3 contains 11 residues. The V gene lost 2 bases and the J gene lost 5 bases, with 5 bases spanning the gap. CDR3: CSARFVDTQYF. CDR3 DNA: TGCAGTGCTAGATTCGTAGATACGCAGTATTTT.

The CDR3 nucleotides read TGTGCCAGCAGCCTACTAAACCAAGGAACCCAGTACTTC. It translates to CASSLLNQGTQYF. The chain has TRBV28 and TRBJ2-5; the D is unclear. This CDR3 contains 13 residues. Germline V CDR1 and CDR2: MDHEN, SYDVKM. V was trimmed by 6 bases and J by 8 bases, leaving 16 bases between them.

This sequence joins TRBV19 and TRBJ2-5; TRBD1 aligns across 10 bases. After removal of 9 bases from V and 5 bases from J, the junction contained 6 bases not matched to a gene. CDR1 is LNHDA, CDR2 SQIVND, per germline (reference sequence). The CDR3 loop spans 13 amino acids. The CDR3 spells CASGTGVWETQYF. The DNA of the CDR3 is TGTGCCAGCGGGACAGGGGTTTGGGAGACCCAGTACTTC.

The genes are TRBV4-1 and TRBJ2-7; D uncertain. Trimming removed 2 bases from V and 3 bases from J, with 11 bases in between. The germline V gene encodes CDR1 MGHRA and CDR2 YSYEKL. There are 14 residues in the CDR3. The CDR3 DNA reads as TGCGCCAGCAGCCAACTGAAAATGGGCTACGAGCAGTACTTC. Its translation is CASSQLKMGYEQYF.

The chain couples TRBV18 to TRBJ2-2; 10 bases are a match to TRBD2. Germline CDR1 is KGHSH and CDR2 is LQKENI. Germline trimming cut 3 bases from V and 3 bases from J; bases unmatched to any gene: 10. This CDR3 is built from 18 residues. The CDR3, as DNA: TGTGCCAGCTCACCCCTCCCTACCGGGACTAGCGACACCGGGGAGCTGTTTTTT. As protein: CASSPLPTGTSDTGELFF.

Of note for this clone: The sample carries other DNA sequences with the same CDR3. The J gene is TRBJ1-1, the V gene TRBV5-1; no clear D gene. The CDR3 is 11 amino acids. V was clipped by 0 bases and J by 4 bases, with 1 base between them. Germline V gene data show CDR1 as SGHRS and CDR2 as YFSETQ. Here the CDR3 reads CASSLGTEAFF. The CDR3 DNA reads TGCGCCAGCAGCTTGGGCACTGAAGCTTTCTTT.

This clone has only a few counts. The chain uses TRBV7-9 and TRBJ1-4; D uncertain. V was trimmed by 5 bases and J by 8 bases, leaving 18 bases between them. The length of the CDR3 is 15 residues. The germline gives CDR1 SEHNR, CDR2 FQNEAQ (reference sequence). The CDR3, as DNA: TGTGCCAGCAGCCCCAAGTTCGGGCGAGGCGAAAAACTGTTTTTT. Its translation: CASSPKFGRGEKLFF. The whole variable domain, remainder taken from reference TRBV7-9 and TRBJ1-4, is DTGVSQNPRHKITKRGQNVTFRCDPISEHNRLYWYRQTLGQGPEFLTYFQNEAQLEKSRLLSDRFSAERPKGSFSTLEIQRTEQGDSAMYLCASSPKFGRGEKLFFGSGTQLSVL.

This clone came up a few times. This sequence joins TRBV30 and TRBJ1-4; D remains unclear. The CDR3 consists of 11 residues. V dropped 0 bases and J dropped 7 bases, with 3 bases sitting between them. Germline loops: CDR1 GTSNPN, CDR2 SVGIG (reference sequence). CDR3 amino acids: CAWSVGEKLFF. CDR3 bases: TGTGCCTGGAGTGTGGGTGAAAAACTGTTTTTT.

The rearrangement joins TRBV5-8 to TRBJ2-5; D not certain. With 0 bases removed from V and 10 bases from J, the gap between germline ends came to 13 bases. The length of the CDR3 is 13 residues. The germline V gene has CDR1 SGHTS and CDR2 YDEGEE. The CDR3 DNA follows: TGTGCCAGCAGCTTGGCCCGATTAAGAGACCAGTACTTC. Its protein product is CASSLARLRDQYF. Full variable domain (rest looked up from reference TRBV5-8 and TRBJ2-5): EAGVTQSPTHLIKTRGQQATLRCSPISGHTSVYWYQQALGLGLQFLLWYDEGEERNRGNFPPRFSGRQFPNYSSELNVNALELEDSALYLCASSLARLRDQYFGPGTRLLVL.

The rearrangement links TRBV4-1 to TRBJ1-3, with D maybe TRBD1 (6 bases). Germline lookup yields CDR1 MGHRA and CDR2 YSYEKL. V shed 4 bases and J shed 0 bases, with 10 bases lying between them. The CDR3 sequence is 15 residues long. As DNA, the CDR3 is TGCGCCAGCAGCCTACAGGGAGACTCTGGAAACACCATATATTTT. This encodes CASSLQGDSGNTIYF.

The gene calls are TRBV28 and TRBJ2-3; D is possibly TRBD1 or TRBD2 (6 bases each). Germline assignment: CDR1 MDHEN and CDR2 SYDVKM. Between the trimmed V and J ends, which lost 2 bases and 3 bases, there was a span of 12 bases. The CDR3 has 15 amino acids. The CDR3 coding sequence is TGTGCCAGCAGTTTAGTATTAGGGGGGACAGATACGCAGTATTTT. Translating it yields CASSLVLGGTDTQYF.

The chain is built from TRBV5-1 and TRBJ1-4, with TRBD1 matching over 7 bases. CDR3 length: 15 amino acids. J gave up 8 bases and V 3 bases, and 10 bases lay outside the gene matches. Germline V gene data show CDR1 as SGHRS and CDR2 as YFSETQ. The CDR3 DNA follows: TGCGCCAGCAGCTCTACGACGGACAGGAGGGAAAAACTGTTTTTT. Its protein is CASSSTTDRREKLFF.

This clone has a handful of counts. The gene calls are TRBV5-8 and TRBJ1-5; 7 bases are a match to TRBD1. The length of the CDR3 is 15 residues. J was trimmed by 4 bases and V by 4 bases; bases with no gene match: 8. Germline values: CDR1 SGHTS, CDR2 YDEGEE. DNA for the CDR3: TGTGCCAGCAGCCCAAGTTACAGGGGAAATCAGCCCCAGCATTTT. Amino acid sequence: CASSPSYRGNQPQHF.

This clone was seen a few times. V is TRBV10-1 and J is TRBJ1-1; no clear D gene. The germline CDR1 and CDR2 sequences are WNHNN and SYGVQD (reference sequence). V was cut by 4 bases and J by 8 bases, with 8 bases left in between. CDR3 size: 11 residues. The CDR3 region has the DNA TGCGCCAGCAGTGCACCCGTGGAAGCTTTCTTT. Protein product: CASSAPVEAFF.

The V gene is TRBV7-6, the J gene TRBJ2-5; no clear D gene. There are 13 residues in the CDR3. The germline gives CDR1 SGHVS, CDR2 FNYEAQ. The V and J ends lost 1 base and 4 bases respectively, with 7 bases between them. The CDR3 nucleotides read TGTGCCAGCAGCTTAGTCCCAGTAGAGACCCAGTACTTC. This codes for CASSLVPVETQYF.

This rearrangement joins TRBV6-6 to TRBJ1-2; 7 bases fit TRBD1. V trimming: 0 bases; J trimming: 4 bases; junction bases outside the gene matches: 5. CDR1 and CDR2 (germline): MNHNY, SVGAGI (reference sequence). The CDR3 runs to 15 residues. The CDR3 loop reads CASSYSIRGAYGYTF. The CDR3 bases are TGTGCCAGCAGTTACTCGATCAGGGGGGCCTATGGCTACACCTTC.

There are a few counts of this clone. Here the CDR3 DNA reads TGTGCCACCAGCAGTGTTCAGGGCCACTCTGGAAACACCATATATTTT. Amino acids: CATSSVQGHSGNTIYF. This chain links TRBV15 with TRBJ1-3; weak D call: TRBD1 (5 bases). V was cut by 3 bases and J by 0 bases, with 12 bases left in between. The CDR3 is made up of 16 amino acids. Germline V lookup: CDR1 LNHNV, CDR2 YYDKDF (reference sequence).

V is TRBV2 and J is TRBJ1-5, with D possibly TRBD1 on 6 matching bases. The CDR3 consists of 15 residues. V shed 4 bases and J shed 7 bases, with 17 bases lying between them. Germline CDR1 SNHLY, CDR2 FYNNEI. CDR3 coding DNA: TGTGCCAGCAGTGGCTCACAGGGTTCATGGCAGCCCCAGCATTTT. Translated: CASSGSQGSWQPQHF.

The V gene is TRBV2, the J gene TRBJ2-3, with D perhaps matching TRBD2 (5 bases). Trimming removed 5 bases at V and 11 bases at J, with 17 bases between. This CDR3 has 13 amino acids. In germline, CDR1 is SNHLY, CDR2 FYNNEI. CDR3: CASSLRTGLVQYF. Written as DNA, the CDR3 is TGTGCCAGCAGTTTGAGGACTGGACTTGTGCAGTATTTT.

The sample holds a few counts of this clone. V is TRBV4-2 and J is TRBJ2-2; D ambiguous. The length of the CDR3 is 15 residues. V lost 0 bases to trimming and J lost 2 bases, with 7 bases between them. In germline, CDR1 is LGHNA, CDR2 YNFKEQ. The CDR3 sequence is CASSQDGLNTGELFF. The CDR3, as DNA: TGTGCCAGCAGCCAAGACGGGCTTAACACCGGGGAGCTGTTTTTT.

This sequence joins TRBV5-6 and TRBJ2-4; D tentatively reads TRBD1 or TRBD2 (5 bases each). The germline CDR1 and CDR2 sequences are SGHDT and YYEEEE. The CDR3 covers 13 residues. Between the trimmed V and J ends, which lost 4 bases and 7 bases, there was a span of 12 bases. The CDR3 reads CASSKGRSNIQYF. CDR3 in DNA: TGTGCCAGCAGCAAGGGGAGATCTAACATTCAGTACTTC. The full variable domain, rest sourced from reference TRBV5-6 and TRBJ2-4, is DAGVTQSPTHLIKTRGQQVTLRCSPKSGHDTVSWYQQALGQGPQFIFQYYEEEERQRGNFPDRFSGHQFPNYSSELNVNALLLGDSALYLCASSKGRSNIQYFGAGTRLSVL.

The CDR3 nucleotides read TGTGCCAGCAGGGACTCCGGGACAACCAACTACGAGCAGTACGTC. Amino acids: CASRDSGTTNYEQYV. This chain connects TRBV6-1 to TRBJ2-7, with a tentative D call TRBD1 (6 bases). V lost 6 bases to trimming and J lost 3 bases, with 18 bases between them. Germline V gene lookup returns CDR1 MNHNS and CDR2 SASEGT. This CDR3 contains 15 residues.

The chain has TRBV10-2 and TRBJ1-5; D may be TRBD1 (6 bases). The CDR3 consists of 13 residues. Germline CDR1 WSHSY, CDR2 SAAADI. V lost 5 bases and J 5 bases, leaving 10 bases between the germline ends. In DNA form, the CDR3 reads TGCGCCAGCAGTAGGGGGGGGTATCAGCCCCAGCATTTT. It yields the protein CASSRGGYQPQHF.

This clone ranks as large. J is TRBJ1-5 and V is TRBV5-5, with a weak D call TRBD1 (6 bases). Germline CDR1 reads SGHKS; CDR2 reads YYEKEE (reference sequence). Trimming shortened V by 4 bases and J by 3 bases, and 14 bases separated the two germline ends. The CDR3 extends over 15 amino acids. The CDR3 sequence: CASSPEGDSNQPQHF. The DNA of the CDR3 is TGTGCCAGCAGCCCTGAGGGGGATTCCAATCAGCCCCAGCATTTT.